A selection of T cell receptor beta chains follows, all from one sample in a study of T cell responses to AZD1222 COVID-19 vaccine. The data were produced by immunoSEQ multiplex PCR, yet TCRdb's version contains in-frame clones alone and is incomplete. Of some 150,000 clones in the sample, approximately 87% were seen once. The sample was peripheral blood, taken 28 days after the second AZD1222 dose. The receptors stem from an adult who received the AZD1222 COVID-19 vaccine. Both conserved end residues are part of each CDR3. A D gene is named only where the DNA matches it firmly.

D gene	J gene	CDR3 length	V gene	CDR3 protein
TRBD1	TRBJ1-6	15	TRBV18	CASSLGTVDNSPLHF
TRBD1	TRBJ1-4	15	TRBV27	CASSPRTGYNEKLFF
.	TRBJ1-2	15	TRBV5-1	CASSFGTTLNYGYTF
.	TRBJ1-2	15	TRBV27	CASSLGGQGVYGYTF
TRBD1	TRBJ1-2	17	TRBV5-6	CASSLPRQGAWVDGYTF
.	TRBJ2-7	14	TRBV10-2	CASSETMRTYEQYF
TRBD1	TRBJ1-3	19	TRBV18	CASSPVGTGPRSSGNTIYF
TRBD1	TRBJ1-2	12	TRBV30	CAWSQGALGYTF
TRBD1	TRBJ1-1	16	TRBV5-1	CASGTAGQNHRAEAFF
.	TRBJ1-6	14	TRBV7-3	CASSLIGDNSPLHF
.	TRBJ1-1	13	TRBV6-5	CASSLLTGTEAFF
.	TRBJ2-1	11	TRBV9	CASSVGVGMFF
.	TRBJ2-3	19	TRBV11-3	CASSLGNYRQPSSTDTQYF
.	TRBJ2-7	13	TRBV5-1	CASSFLLKDEQYF
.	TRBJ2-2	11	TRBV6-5	CASSPPRELFF
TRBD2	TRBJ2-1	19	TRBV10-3	CAISAPPRSSGDNYNEQFF
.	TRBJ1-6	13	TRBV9	CASSVGGDSPLHF
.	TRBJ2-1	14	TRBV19	CASSIGGGMYEQFF
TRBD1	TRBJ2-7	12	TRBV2	CASRTGGPEQYF
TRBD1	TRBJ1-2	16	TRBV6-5	CASSYSGPGQGSGYTF
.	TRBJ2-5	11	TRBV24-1	CATRLKETQYF
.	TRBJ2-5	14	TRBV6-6	CASRPGDMGGGLYF
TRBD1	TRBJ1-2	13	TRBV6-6	CASSLAGGGGYTF
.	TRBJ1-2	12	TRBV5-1	CASRAESYGYTF
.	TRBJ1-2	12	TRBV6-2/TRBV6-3	CASSYTNYGYTF
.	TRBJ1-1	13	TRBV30	CAWSPTMNTEAFF
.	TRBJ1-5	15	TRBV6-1	CASSEVTVSNQPQHF
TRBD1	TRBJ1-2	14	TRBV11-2	CASSPWTGKYGYTF
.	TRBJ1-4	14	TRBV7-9	CASSLGGINEKLFF
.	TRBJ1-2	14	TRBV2	CASSVGRNAYGYTF
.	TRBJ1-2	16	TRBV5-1	CASSSTTTGYNYGYTF
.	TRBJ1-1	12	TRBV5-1	CASYLVNTEAFF
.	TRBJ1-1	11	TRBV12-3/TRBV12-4	CASSLTAEAFF
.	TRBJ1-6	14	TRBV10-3	CAISGGTGNSPLHF
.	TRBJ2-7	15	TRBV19	CASSISGAHSYEQYF
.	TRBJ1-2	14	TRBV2	CASNSWGKRYGYTF
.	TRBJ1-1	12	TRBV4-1	CASSRERDGAFF
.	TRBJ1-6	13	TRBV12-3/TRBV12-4	CASSLQNYSPLHF
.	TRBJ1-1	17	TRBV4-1	CASSLLRGGFMNTEAFF
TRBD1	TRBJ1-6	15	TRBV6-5	CASNEDRAWPGPLHF
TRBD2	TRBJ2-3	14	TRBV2	CASHQRGGPGTQYF
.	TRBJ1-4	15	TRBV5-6	CASSLVKGLGEKLFF